Below, one TCR beta chain is given with its context. What it binds is unknown. From germline, CDR1 is GTSNPN and CDR2 SVGIG (reference sequence). Trimming cost V 6 bases and J 10 bases, with 15 bases left between them. The length of the CDR3 is 11 residues. All patients experienced relapse after autologous stem cell transplantation, and brentuximab vedotin exposure was variable. The data belong to a study of PD-1 blockade in classical Hodgkin lymphoma. Study overall: Patients received nivolumab 3 mg/kg intravenously every 2 weeks. Findings of the study overall: As was reported, newly diagnosed patients showed lower baseline TCR diversity than healthy donors did.

Produced via immunoSEQ multiplex PCR; TCRdb's table is partial and in-frame only. The table shows about 61,000 clones, with over 75% occurring only once. The input for sequencing was peripheral blood mononuclear cells (PBMCs), taken at baseline. The sequence came from a human donor with classical Hodgkin lymphoma. The chain couples TRBV30 to TRBJ1-1; D gene unclear. The CDR3 sequence is CACNAGVGAFF. The CDR3, as DNA: TGTGCCTGCAACGCCGGTGTGGGAGCTTTCTTT.